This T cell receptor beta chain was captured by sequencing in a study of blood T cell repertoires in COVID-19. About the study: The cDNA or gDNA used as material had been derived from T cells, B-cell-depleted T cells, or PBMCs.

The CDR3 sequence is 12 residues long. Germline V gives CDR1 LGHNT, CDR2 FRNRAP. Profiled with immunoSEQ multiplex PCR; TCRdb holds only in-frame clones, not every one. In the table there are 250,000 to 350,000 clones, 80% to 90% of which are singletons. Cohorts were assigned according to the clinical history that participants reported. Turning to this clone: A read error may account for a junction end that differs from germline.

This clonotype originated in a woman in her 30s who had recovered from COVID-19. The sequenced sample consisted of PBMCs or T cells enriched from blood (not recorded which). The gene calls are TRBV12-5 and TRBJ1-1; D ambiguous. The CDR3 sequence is CASGLGVSEAFF. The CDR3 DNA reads TGTGCTAGTGGCTTGGGAGTGTCTGAAGCTTTCTTT. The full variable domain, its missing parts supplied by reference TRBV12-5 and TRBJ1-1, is DARVTQTPRHKVTEMGQEVTMRCQPILGHNTVFWYRQTMMQGLELLAYFRNRAPLDDSGMPKDRFSAEMPDATLATLKIQPSEPRDSAVYFCASGLGVSEAFFGQGTRLTVV.